Presented here are 20 T cell receptor beta chains from one specimen sequenced in a study of blood T cell repertoires in COVID-19. Sequenced by immunoSEQ multiplex PCR; TCRdb stores in-frame clones only, minus some. Altogether 310,000 or so clones are present, around 89% being singletons, with the ten largest covering about 1.8%. The sequenced sample consisted of PBMCs or T cells enriched from blood (not recorded which). These receptors were obtained from a woman between 18 and 29 years old with acute COVID-19.

The V call is TRBV27, the J call TRBJ2-1; 16 bases align to TRBD2. The CDR3 length is 17 residues. J was trimmed by 4 bases and V by 6 bases; bases with no gene match: 6. The germline V gene has CDR1 MNHEY and CDR2 SMNVEV (reference sequence). CDR3 region: CASRGLAGGPLYNEQFF. The CDR3 region has the DNA TGTGCCAGCAGGGGACTAGCGGGAGGGCCCCTTTACAATGAGCAGTTCTTC.

This chain joins TRBV29-1 and TRBJ1-2, with a possible D match to TRBD1 (6 bases). CDR3 length: 14 amino acids. The V gene lost 4 bases and the J gene lost 3 bases, with 15 bases spanning the gap. Germline V gives CDR1 SQVTM, CDR2 ANQGSEA. CDR3 residues: CSVVTGKFDYGYTF. The CDR3 bases are TGCAGCGTTGTTACAGGGAAGTTTGACTATGGCTACACCTTC. Combining the CDR3 with reference TRBV29-1 and TRBJ1-2 gives the whole variable domain SAVISQKPSRDICQRGTSLTIQCQVDSQVTMMFWYRQQPGQSLTLIATANQGSEATYESGFVIDKFPISRPNLTFSTLTVSNMSPEDSSIYLCSVVTGKFDYGYTFGSGTRLTVV.

The genes are TRBV2 and TRBJ2-7, with D perhaps matching TRBD2 (5 bases). CDR3 length: 13 residues. With 7 bases removed from V and 11 bases from J, the gap between germline ends came to 21 bases. The V gene's germline CDR1 is SNHLY and CDR2 FYNNEI. CDR3: CASNGIVLGRKYF. CDR3 DNA: TGTGCCAGCAACGGGATCGTCCTCGGCCGGAAGTACTTC.

This sequence joins TRBV19 and TRBJ2-1, with a weak D call TRBD2 (6 bases). The CDR3 is 15 residues long. V lost 5 bases, J lost 6 bases, and 17 bases lay in between. Germline V gene lookup returns CDR1 LNHDA and CDR2 SQIVND (reference sequence). The CDR3 coding sequence is TGTGCCAGTAGTGGGGACTCTTGGGCGCCCAATGAGCAGTTCTTC. Amino acids: CASSGDSWAPNEQFF.

V and J are TRBV19 and TRBJ2-1; 9 bases match TRBD2. J gave up 7 bases and V 3 bases, and 4 bases lay outside the gene matches. Germline V gene data show CDR1 as LNHDA and CDR2 as SQIVND (reference sequence). The CDR3 is 14 amino acids. The chain's CDR3 is CASSISGSWNEQFF. The CDR3 DNA is TGTGCCAGTAGTATTAGCGGGAGTTGGAATGAGCAGTTCTTC.

This chain links TRBV5-1 with TRBJ1-2, with TRBD1 matching over 7 bases. This CDR3 is 15 amino acids long. Germline-derived CDR1 and CDR2 are SGHRS and YFSETQ. The ends lost 4 bases at V and 3 bases at J; junction bases unmatched: 9. CDR3 in DNA: TGCGCCAGCAGCACTGACAGGGACAGCCACTATGGCTACACCTTC. Translated: CASSTDRDSHYGYTF.

The gene calls are TRBV10-2 and TRBJ1-4; TRBD1 matches at 7 bases. This CDR3 is built from 16 residues. V lost 6 bases to trimming and J lost 0 bases; unmatched junction nucleotides: 7. In germline, CDR1 is WSHSY, CDR2 SAAADI. CDR3 loop: CASSGQEVATNEKLFF. As DNA, the CDR3 is TGCGCCAGCAGCGGACAGGAGGTTGCAACTAATGAAAAACTGTTTTTT.

This clone was seen only once. DNA of the CDR3: TGTGCCAGCAGTGAAGATAGGGGTTTCGGCACTGAAGCTTTCTTT. Encoded protein: CASSEDRGFGTEAFF. This chain joins TRBV2 and TRBJ1-1; tentatively, D is TRBD1 (5 bases). CDR3 size: 15 residues. Trimming shortened V by 1 base and J by 4 bases, and 13 bases separated the two germline ends. Germline values: CDR1 SNHLY, CDR2 FYNNEI.

This clone was counted once. The V and J genes are TRBV5-4 and TRBJ2-2; D unresolved. This CDR3 comprises 13 residues. Per germline, CDR1 SGHNT and CDR2 YYREEE (reference sequence). V was pared by 4 bases and J by 6 bases, with 10 bases between. Here the CDR3 reads CASSPTTAGELFF. The CDR3 DNA is TGTGCCAGCAGCCCCACTACGGCCGGGGAGCTGTTTTTT.

This clone was seen just once. This chain connects TRBV30 to TRBJ2-1; TRBD2 agrees at 9 bases. The length of the CDR3 is 13 residues. In germline, CDR1 is GTSNPN, CDR2 SVGIG (reference sequence). Losses at the gene ends were 7 bases for V and 10 bases for J; bases not matched to a gene: 11. CDR3 protein: CALDLAGDWEQFF. In nucleotides, the CDR3 is TGTGCCTTGGACTTAGCGGGGGATTGGGAGCAGTTCTTC.

This clone was recorded once. The chain couples TRBV19 to TRBJ2-1; 11 bases line up with TRBD2. Germline CDR1 is LNHDA and CDR2 is SQIVND (reference sequence). J gave up 4 bases and V 4 bases, and 15 bases lay outside the gene matches. This CDR3 has 19 residues. CDR3 bases: TGTGCCAGTAGTACCCGGACTAGCGGGCCGGCGGGGGGGTACAATGAGCAGTTCTTC. Its translation is CASSTRTSGPAGGYNEQFF.

This chain uses TRBV24-1 with TRBJ1-1, with a weak D call TRBD1 (6 bases). Germline V lookup: CDR1 KGHDR, CDR2 SFDVKD. The CDR3 loop spans 13 amino acids. V lost 1 base to trimming and J lost 8 bases, with 10 bases between them. CDR3 bases: TGTGCCACCAGTGATTTAGCGACAGGAGAAGCTTTCTTT. It is translated as CATSDLATGEAFF.

The chain recombines TRBV12-3 or TRBV12-4 with TRBJ2-1, with D perhaps TRBD2 (6 bases). Trimming took 2 bases from V and 9 from J, leaving 8 bases between them. This CDR3 contains 12 residues. CDR3 nucleotides: TGTGCCAGCAGTTTATCGCGGGGTGAGCAGTTCTTC. Translation: CASSLSRGEQFF.

The chain recombines TRBV5-5 with TRBJ1-5, with D possibly being TRBD1 (5 bases). The length of the CDR3 is 14 residues. V was clipped by 1 base and J by 7 bases, with 12 bases between them. Per germline, CDR1 SGHKS and CDR2 YYEKEE (reference sequence). The CDR3 region has the DNA TGTGCCAGCAGCTTGTCAGGGTCCTACCAGCCCCAGCATTTT. Its translation is CASSLSGSYQPQHF. Combining the CDR3 with reference TRBV5-5 and TRBJ1-5 gives the whole variable domain DAGVTQSPTHLIKTRGQQVTLRCSPISGHKSVSWYQQVLGQGPQFIFQYYEKEERGRGNFPDRFSARQFPNYSSELNVNALLLGDSALYLCASSLSGSYQPQHFGDGTRLSIL.

This clone occurred a few times. The J gene is TRBJ1-3, the V gene TRBV7-9, with TRBD1 as a possible D gene (5 bases). CDR3 length: 15 amino acids. V was clipped by 6 bases and J by 0 bases, with 12 bases between them. Germline V gives CDR1 SEHNR, CDR2 FQNEAQ (reference sequence). The CDR3 region has the DNA TGTGCCAGCAGTTCGACAGCCACCTCTGGAAACACCATATATTTT. It codes for CASSSTATSGNTIYF.

The J gene is TRBJ2-5, the V gene TRBV5-6; D remains unclear. The CDR3 extends over 11 amino acids. The germline V and J ends were trimmed by 0 bases and 10 bases, with 7 bases remaining between them. The germline V gene encodes CDR1 SGHDT and CDR2 YYEEEE. The CDR3 DNA reads TGTGCCAGCAGCTTGGACAAGTACCAGTACTTC. Translated, it gives CASSLDKYQYF.

This clone showed up just once. The rearrangement joins TRBV9 to TRBJ2-5, with D perhaps matching TRBD2 (5 bases). V was pared by 3 bases and J by 3 bases, with 15 bases between. Germline CDR1 and CDR2: SGDLS and YYNGEE. The CDR3 is made up of 15 amino acids. CDR3 amino acids: CASSARTQTEETQYF. The CDR3 DNA follows: TGTGCCAGCAGCGCCCGGACTCAAACAGAAGAGACCCAGTACTTC.

This chain links TRBV11-2 with TRBJ2-7; a weak D match, TRBD2 (6 bases). The ends were cut back, 6 bases at V and 6 bases at J, with 12 bases in the middle. Germline V gene lookup returns CDR1 SGHAT and CDR2 FQNNGV. CDR3 length equals 12 residues. CDR3 bases: TGTGCCAGCAGAATACTAGCTTCCGAGCAGTACTTC. Its translation: CASRILASEQYF.

The genes are TRBV27 and TRBJ2-7, with a weak D call TRBD2 (5 bases). The CDR3 has 14 residues. Germline loops: CDR1 MNHEY, CDR2 SMNVEV (reference sequence). Trimming took 3 bases from V and 4 from J, leaving 13 bases between them. The CDR3 here is CASSFIGGLYEQYF. The CDR3 nucleotides are TGTGCCAGCAGTTTTATAGGCGGGCTTTACGAGCAGTACTTC.

This clone was counted a single time. The rearrangement uses TRBV4-3 and TRBJ1-2; 7 bases map to TRBD1. This CDR3 comprises 13 residues. J gave up 10 bases and V 1 base, and 6 bases lay outside the gene matches. Germline CDR1 LGHNA, CDR2 YSLEER. CDR3 nucleotides: TGCGCCAGCAGCCAAGGGACAGGAAATACCTACACCTTC. Its protein product is CASSQGTGNTYTF.